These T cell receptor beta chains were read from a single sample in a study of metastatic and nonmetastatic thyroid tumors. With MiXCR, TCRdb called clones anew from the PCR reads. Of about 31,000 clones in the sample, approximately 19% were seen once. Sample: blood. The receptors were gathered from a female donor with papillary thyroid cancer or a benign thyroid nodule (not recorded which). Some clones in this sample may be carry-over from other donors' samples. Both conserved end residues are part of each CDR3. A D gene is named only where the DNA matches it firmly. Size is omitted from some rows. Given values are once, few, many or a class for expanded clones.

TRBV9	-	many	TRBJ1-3	CASSVDHNSGNTIYF	TGTGCCAGCAGCGTAGATCACAACTCTGGAAACACCATATATTTT
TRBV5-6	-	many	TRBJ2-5	CASSLTQETQYF	TGTGCCAGCAGTTTGACACAAGAGACCCAGTACTTC
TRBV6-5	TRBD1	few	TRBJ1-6	CASSYDRGENSPLHF	TGTGCCAGCAGTTACGACAGGGGCGAGAATTCACCCCTCCACTTT
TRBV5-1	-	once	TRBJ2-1	CASSLPGSNEQFF	TGCGCCAGCAGCTTGCCAGGGTCCAATGAGCAGTTCTTC
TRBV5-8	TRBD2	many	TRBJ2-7	CASSSETSGGLYEQYF	TGTGCCAGCAGCTCCGAGACTAGCGGGGGCCTCTACGAGCAGTACTTC
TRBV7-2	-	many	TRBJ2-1	CASSPLTRYNEQFF	TGTGCCAGCAGCCCCCTGACTAGGTACAATGAGCAGTTCTTC
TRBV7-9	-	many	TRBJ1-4	CASSFVWSGADEKLFF	TGTGCCAGCAGTTTCGTTTGGTCTGGGGCGGACGAAAAACTGTTTTTT
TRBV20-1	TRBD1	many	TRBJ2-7	CSARDRDRGTYEQYF	TGCAGTGCTAGAGACCGGGACAGGGGCACCTACGAGCAGTACTTC
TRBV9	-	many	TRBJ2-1	CASSVFPSSSYNEQFF	TGTGCCAGCAGCGTATTCCCCTCCAGCTCCTACAATGAGCAGTTCTTC
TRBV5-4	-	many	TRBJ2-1	CASSLQGYGGKQFF	TGTGCCAGCAGCTTGCAGGGGTACGGAGGTAAGCAGTTCTTC
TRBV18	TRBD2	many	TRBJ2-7	CASSTSAGEPYEQYF	TGTGCCAGCTCCACATCGGCGGGGGAACCCTACGAGCAGTACTTC
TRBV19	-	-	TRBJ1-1	CASSRAGAHEAFF	TGTGCCAGTAGTAGAGCAGGGGCGCATGAAGCTTTCTTT
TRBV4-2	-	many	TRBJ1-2	CASSQDTFYGYTF	TGTGCCAGCAGCCAAGACACATTCTATGGCTACACCTTC
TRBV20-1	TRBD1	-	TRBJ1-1	CSAYPPDRVGNTEAFF	TGCAGTGCTTACCCCCCTGACAGGGTCGGAAACACTGAAGCTTTCTTT
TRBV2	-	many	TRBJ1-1	CASRGTENTEAFF	TGTGCCAGCAGAGGGACGGAGAACACTGAAGCTTTCTTT
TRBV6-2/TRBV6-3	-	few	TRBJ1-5	CASSSSLGVRPQHF	TGTGCCAGCAGTTCCTCCCTGGGTGTTCGGCCCCAGCATTTT
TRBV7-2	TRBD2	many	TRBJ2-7	CASSPTSGGPSTYEQYF	TGTGCCAGCAGCCCGACTAGCGGGGGGCCCTCTACCTACGAGCAGTACTTC
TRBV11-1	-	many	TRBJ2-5	CASSPPQLGRGVRQTQYF	TGTGCCAGCAGCCCACCCCAGCTCGGGCGGGGTGTTCGGCAGACCCAGTACTTC
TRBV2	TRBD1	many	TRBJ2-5	CASGTGRAETQYF	TGTGCCAGCGGGACAGGACGAGCGGAGACCCAGTACTTC
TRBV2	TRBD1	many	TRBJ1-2	CASSRGSDRATNYGYTF	TGTGCCAGCAGTCGTGGTTCGGACAGGGCCACTAACTATGGCTACACCTTC
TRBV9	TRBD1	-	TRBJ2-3	CASSVYLGTVSTDTQYF	TGTGCCAGCAGCGTTTACTTAGGGACAGTCAGCACAGATACGCAGTATTTT
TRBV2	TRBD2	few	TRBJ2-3	CASNYGLAGVSTQYF	TGTGCCAGCAACTACGGACTAGCGGGAGTTAGTACGCAGTATTTT
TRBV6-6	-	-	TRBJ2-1	CASSYGELRNEQFF	TGTGCCAGCAGTTACGGGGAGTTGAGGAATGAGCAGTTCTTC
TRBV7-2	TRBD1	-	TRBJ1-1	CASSLGTGSTEAFF	TGTGCCAGCAGCTTAGGGACAGGGTCTACTGAAGCTTTCTTT
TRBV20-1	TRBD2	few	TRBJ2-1	CSAAARLAGGNEQFF	TGCAGTGCTGCTGCCCGACTAGCGGGAGGCAATGAGCAGTTCTTC
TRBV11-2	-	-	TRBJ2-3	CASSMAGFSTDTQYF	TGTGCCAGCAGTATGGCGGGGTTTAGCACAGATACGCAGTATTTT
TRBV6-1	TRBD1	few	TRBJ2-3	CAIKPGQGLSYTQYF	TGTGCCATCAAGCCGGGACAGGGACTCTCATATACGCAGTATTTT
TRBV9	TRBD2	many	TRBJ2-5	CASSVEVAGGVETQYF	TGTGCCAGCAGCGTAGAGGTAGCGGGGGGAGTCGAGACCCAGTACTTC
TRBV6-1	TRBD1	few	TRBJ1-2	CASSDNRGNGYTF	TGTGCCAGCAGTGATAACAGGGGGAATGGCTACACCTTC
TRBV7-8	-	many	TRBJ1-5	CASSTAGFDSSNQPQHF	TGTGCCAGCAGCACCGCCGGATTTGACAGTAGCAATCAGCCCCAGCATTTT
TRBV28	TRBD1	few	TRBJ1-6	CASSLKTGGNSPLHF	TGTGCCAGCAGTTTAAAGACAGGGGGTAATTCACCCCTCCACTTT
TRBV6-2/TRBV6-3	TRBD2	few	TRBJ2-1	CASSWTSGGSGNNEQFF	TGTGCCAGCAGTTGGACTAGCGGGGGTAGTGGGAACAATGAGCAGTTCTTC
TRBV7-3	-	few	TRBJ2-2	CASSLGSNTGELFF	TGTGCCAGCAGCTTAGGGAGCAACACCGGGGAGCTGTTTTTT
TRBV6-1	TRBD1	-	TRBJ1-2	CASSTQGARGYTF	TGTGCCAGCAGTACACAGGGGGCGCGGGGCTACACCTTC
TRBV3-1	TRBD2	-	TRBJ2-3	CASSPTRIAGAYTDTQYF	TGTGCCAGCAGCCCGACGAGGATAGCGGGGGCCTACACAGATACGCAGTATTTT
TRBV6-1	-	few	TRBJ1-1	CASSGGARTEAFF	TGTGCCAGCAGTGGGGGAGCGAGGACTGAAGCTTTTTTT
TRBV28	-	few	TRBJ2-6	CAISDRRVSGANVLTF	TGTGCCATCTCGGACAGGAGGGTCTCTGGGGCCAACGTCCTGACTTTC
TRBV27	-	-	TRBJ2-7	CASSLSGWEQYF	TGTGCCAGCAGTTTATCCGGGTGGGAGCAGTACTTC
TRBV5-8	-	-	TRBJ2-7	CASSGRCSYYEQYF	TGTGCCAGCAGTGGGCGGTGCAGTTACTACGAGCAGTACTTC
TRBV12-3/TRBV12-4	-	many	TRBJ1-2	CASSLIGQAPVIYGYTF	TGTGCCAGCAGTTTAATTGGGCAGGCCCCGGTGATCTATGGCTACACCTTC